Listed below are T cell receptor beta chains from one sample, sequenced in a study of cytomegalovirus exposure and HLA in healthy donors. Libraries were prepared by immunoSEQ multiplex PCR; TCRdb keeps only in-frame clonotypes and omits some of them. This sample has fewer than 150,000 clones; under 85% occur once, and the top ten carry around 2.9%. Sequencing used PBMCs. All receptors come from a man aged 25-45 years in good health and CMV-seronegative. Each CDR3 is given with its conserved first and last residue. A D gene is named only where the DNA matches it firmly. Size tells how often a clone was seen (once, few, many) or the class of an expanded clone, and some rows leave it out.

CASSAGQGNYNEQFF	TGTGCCAGCAGCGCGGGACAGGGAAACTACAATGAGCAGTTCTTC	TRBD1	TRBJ2-1	TRBV9	few
CASSPGQGAYEQYF	TGTGCCAGTAGTCCGGGACAGGGTGCCTACGAGCAGTACTTC	TRBD1	TRBJ2-7	TRBV19	.
CASSPSGGTYNEQFF	TGTGCCAGCAGCCCTAGCGGGGGTACATACAATGAGCAGTTCTTC	TRBD2	TRBJ2-1	TRBV7-2	.
CASSLALDRGRNEQFF	TGTGCCAGCAGCTTGGCCCTAGACAGGGGAAGGAATGAGCAGTTCTTC	TRBD1	TRBJ2-1	TRBV5-4	.
CASLSTGKYEQYF	TGTGCCAGCCTATCGACAGGGAAATACGAGCAGTACTTC	TRBD1	TRBJ2-7	TRBV2	once
CASSQAGQGSTEAFF	TGCGCCAGCAGCCAAGCGGGACAGGGCAGTACTGAAGCTTTCTTT	TRBD1	TRBJ1-1	TRBV4-1	.
CASSLGPTENYGYTF	TGTGCCAGCAGCTTGGGACCGACAGAGAACTATGGCTACACCTTC	.	TRBJ1-2	TRBV5-6	.
CASSLVLAGGTDTQYF	TGTGCCAGCAGCTTGGTTCTAGCGGGAGGCACAGATACGCAGTATTTT	TRBD2	TRBJ2-3	TRBV5-4	.
CSVEMGRSSYEQYF	TGCAGCGTTGAAATGGGCCGGTCCTCCTACGAGCAGTACTTC	.	TRBJ2-7	TRBV29-1	.
CASSIMAAATDTQYF	TGTGCCAGCAGCATAATGGCGGCAGCCACAGATACGCAGTATTTT	.	TRBJ2-3	TRBV27	.
CASSLRASGSQETQYF	TGTGCCAGCAGCTTAAGGGCTAGCGGGAGTCAGGAGACCCAGTACTTC	TRBD2	TRBJ2-5	TRBV7-6	.
CASSEDQGMNTEAFF	TGTGCCAGCAGTGAAGACCAGGGTATGAACACTGAAGCTTTCTTT	.	TRBJ1-1	TRBV6-1	.
CASSARNGDRWNEQFF	TGTGCCAGCAGTGCTCGGAACGGGGATCGGTGGAATGAGCAGTTCTTC	.	TRBJ2-1	TRBV6-1	.
CSAQYNEQFF	TGCAGCGCCCAGTACAATGAGCAGTTCTTC	.	TRBJ2-1	TRBV29-1	.
CASSLFPGTAQPQHF	TGTGCCAGCAGTTTGTTTCCCGGGACAGCTCAGCCCCAGCATTTT	TRBD1	TRBJ1-5	TRBV27	few
CASTYTGLNTEAFF	TGTGCCAGCACCTACACAGGGTTGAACACTGAAGCTTTCTTT	.	TRBJ1-1	TRBV7-9	.
CASSLQFGGYEQYF	TGTGCCAGCAGCTTACAATTCGGTGGCTACGAGCAGTACTTC	.	TRBJ2-7	TRBV7-2	few
CASSPTSIIADTQYF	TGTGCCAGCAGTCCAACTAGCATTATCGCAGATACGCAGTATTTT	.	TRBJ2-3	TRBV28	.
CSVAGPARTDTQYF	TGCAGCGTCGCGGGCCCAGCCCGCACAGATACGCAGTATTTT	.	TRBJ2-3	TRBV29-1	.
CASSLGLAGGPKNIQYF	TGTGCCAGCAGCTTAGGACTAGCGGGGGGGCCCAAAAACATTCAGTACTTC	TRBD2	TRBJ2-4	TRBV7-9	.
CASSLEGRRGLSEAFF	TGTGCCAGCAGCTTAGAGGGCCGCAGGGGGCTTTCTGAAGCTTTCTTT	TRBD1	TRBJ1-1	TRBV7-9	few
CASSLGRGGHQETQYF	TGCGCCAGCAGCTTGGGTAGAGGCGGGCACCAAGAGACCCAGTACTTC	.	TRBJ2-5	TRBV5-1	once
CASSLGLADTQYF	TGTGCCAGCAGCCTTGGACTGGCAGATACGCAGTATTTT	.	TRBJ2-3	TRBV14	once
CASSTSRDREETQYF	TGTGCCAGCAGCACCTCCCGGGACAGGGAAGAGACCCAGTACTTC	TRBD1	TRBJ2-5	TRBV6-5	few
CASSEAGAGQWYNEQFF	TGTGCCAGCAGTGAAGCGGGGGCGGGACAGTGGTACAATGAGCAGTTCTTC	.	TRBJ2-1	TRBV2	.
CASSQAGVSTDTQYF	TGCGCCAGCAGCCAAGCCGGAGTAAGCACAGATACGCAGTATTTT	.	TRBJ2-3	TRBV4-3	once
CASSIGRDFNTGELFF	TGTGCCAGTAGTATAGGCCGGGACTTCAACACCGGGGAGCTGTTTTTT	.	TRBJ2-2	TRBV19	.
CASSKPGQGFEAFF	TGTGCCAGCAGCAAACCGGGACAGGGGTTTGAAGCTTTCTTT	TRBD1	TRBJ1-1	TRBV5-4	few
CASSLLPSGKRMGANEQYF	TGTGCCAGCAGTCTACTCCCTAGCGGGAAGCGGATGGGGGCCAACGAGCAGTACTTC	TRBD2	TRBJ2-7	TRBV27	.
CASSLALGGQGVRQPQHF	TGTGCCAGCAGCTTAGCGCTAGGGGGACAGGGTGTCAGGCAGCCCCAGCATTTT	TRBD1	TRBJ1-5	TRBV7-2	.
CASSQAGRGSDEQFF	TGCGCCAGCAGCCAAGCGGGCCGGGGGTCCGATGAGCAGTTCTTC	.	TRBJ2-1	TRBV4-3	few
CSVQGAYNQPQHF	TGCAGCGTACAGGGGGCCTACAATCAGCCCCAGCATTTT	TRBD1	TRBJ1-5	TRBV29-1	.
CATSRDWQGNTEAFF	TGTGCCACCAGCAGAGATTGGCAGGGGAACACTGAAGCTTTCTTT	.	TRBJ1-1	TRBV15	.
CASRTTEHYEQYF	TGTGCCAGCAGGACGACAGAGCACTACGAGCAGTACTTC	.	TRBJ2-7	TRBV6-5	.
CASSARGAYTDTQYF	TGTGCCAGCAGCGCGCGGGGGGCCTACACAGATACGCAGTATTTT	TRBD2	TRBJ2-3	TRBV9	.
CASSYNSNQPQHF	TGTGCCAGCAGTTATAATAGCAATCAGCCCCAGCATTTT	.	TRBJ1-5	TRBV7-2	.
CASSLGTGVEYGYTF	TGTGCCAGCAGCTTAGGGACAGGGGTTGAGTATGGCTACACCTTC	TRBD1	TRBJ1-2	TRBV7-2	once
CASSSQIDRGGNEQFF	TGTGCCAGCAGCTCCCAGATCGACAGGGGAGGCAATGAGCAGTTCTTC	TRBD1	TRBJ2-1	TRBV9	.
CASSLAGGSYEQYF	TGTGCCAGCAGTTTGGCAGGGGGCTCCTACGAGCAGTACTTC	TRBD1	TRBJ2-7	TRBV28	few
CASSQDELAPDTQYF	TGTGCCAGCAGCCAAGATGAACTAGCCCCAGATACGCAGTATTTT	.	TRBJ2-3	TRBV4-2	.